This TCR beta chain was profiled in a study of blood T cell repertoires in COVID-19. In germline, CDR1 is LGHDT, CDR2 YNNKEL (reference sequence). CDR3 size: 17 residues. Trimming cost V 5 bases and J 2 bases; bases outside gene matches: 10. Sequenced by immunoSEQ multiplex PCR; TCRdb stores in-frame clones only, minus some. The sample has over 200,000 clones; nearly 90% are singletons. This clonotype was obtained from a human donor in a cohort sampled during active COVID-19. The V and J genes are TRBV3-1 (or the pseudogene TRBV3-2) and TRBJ2-3; 10 nucleotides match TRBD2. Sequencing used peripheral blood. DNA of the CDR3: TGTGCCAGCAGCTACGAGTGGACTAGCGGATTCACAGATACGCAGTATTTT. Protein: CASSYEWTSGFTDTQYF.